This T cell receptor (beta chain) was obtained from a study of metastatic and nonmetastatic thyroid tumors. Background on the study: Repertoires from blood and tumor or nodule tissue of malignant and benign thyroid patients were compared.

As originally analysed: For papillary thyroid cancer, a distant-metastasis classifier was constructed from CDR3 differences observed across clinicopathological groups. MiXCR reprocessed the PCR reads for TCRdb. None of the V and J calls come from the authors' own analysis; TCRdb made them. Of 25,000 to 30,000 clones in the sample, about a quarter were seen once. The study's findings and limits: Patients with malignant thyroid tumors reportedly had significantly higher TCR beta diversity than those with benign nodules, in blood and tumor.

Germline loops: CDR1 ENHRY, CDR2 SYGVKD. This CDR3 contains 17 residues. V lost 0 bases and J 0 bases, leaving 12 bases between the germline ends. Thyroid surgery was preceded by no treatment in any patient. This clone was picked up many times. Antigen specificity is unknown. What was sequenced was blood. The receptor was derived from a female donor with papillary thyroid cancer or a benign thyroid nodule (not recorded which). Some clones in this sample may be carry-over from other donors' samples. The chain recombines TRBV10-3 with TRBJ1-3; no reliable D call. In DNA, the CDR3 is TGTGCCATCAGTGAGTCTTTAGAGGGCAGCTCTGGAAACACCATATATTTT. Translation: CAISESLEGSSGNTIYF.